These T cell receptor beta chains were read from a single sample in a study of cytomegalovirus exposure and HLA in healthy donors. TCRdb's table, derived via immunoSEQ multiplex PCR, lists solely in-frame clones and lacks some. The profile shows 120,000 or so clones, roughly 80% of them singletons. Sequenced: PBMCs. The receptors derive from a man between 45 and 60 years old in good health and CMV-seropositive. Both conserved end residues are part of each CDR3. The D gene is left open where the match is weak.

CDR3 protein: CAWSERVYSNQPQHF
V gene: TRBV30
J gene: TRBJ1-5
D gene: -

CDR3 protein: CASSRGSHSYEQYF
V gene: TRBV28
J gene: TRBJ2-7
D gene: -

CDR3 protein: CASSLMWANTEAFF
V gene: TRBV27
J gene: TRBJ1-1
D gene: -

CDR3 protein: CAWKRGLNTEAFF
V gene: TRBV30
J gene: TRBJ1-1
D gene: -

CDR3 protein: CSVKWARDTEAFF
V gene: TRBV29-1
J gene: TRBJ1-1
D gene: -

CDR3 protein: CASQGQITDTQYF
V gene: TRBV7-9
J gene: TRBJ2-3
D gene: TRBD1

CDR3 protein: CASSDVRGGARFHPYGYTF
V gene: TRBV2
J gene: TRBJ1-2
D gene: TRBD1

CDR3 protein: CASSPSPDTQYF
V gene: TRBV6-5
J gene: TRBJ2-3
D gene: -

CDR3 protein: CASSQDRSSREQYF
V gene: TRBV4-2
J gene: -
D gene: -

CDR3 protein: CASIESGGGNQPQHF
V gene: TRBV6-5
J gene: TRBJ1-5
D gene: TRBD1

CDR3 protein: CASRGTGSKDTQYF
V gene: TRBV28
J gene: TRBJ2-3
D gene: TRBD1

CDR3 protein: CASRQAGAERNSPLHF
V gene: TRBV27
J gene: TRBJ1-6
D gene: -

CDR3 protein: CASSLTGDTEAFF
V gene: TRBV7-9
J gene: TRBJ1-1
D gene: -

CDR3 protein: CASTGREDNTDTQYF
V gene: TRBV6-6
J gene: TRBJ2-3
D gene: TRBD2

CDR3 protein: CASSGGVGSGVWADTQYF
V gene: TRBV5-4
J gene: TRBJ2-3
D gene: TRBD2

CDR3 protein: CASSLDGLAGVTGELFF
V gene: TRBV7-2
J gene: TRBJ2-2
D gene: TRBD2

CDR3 protein: CASSRTSGRGYNEQFF
V gene: TRBV7-9
J gene: TRBJ2-1
D gene: TRBD2

CDR3 protein: CASSPPNRDSGNTIYF
V gene: TRBV4-1
J gene: TRBJ1-3
D gene: -

CDR3 protein: CASSFSGASVYEQYF
V gene: TRBV5-1
J gene: TRBJ2-7
D gene: -

CDR3 protein: CSVVAPRGGYTF
V gene: TRBV29-1
J gene: TRBJ1-2
D gene: -

CDR3 protein: CASSYTNRPDAGYTF
V gene: TRBV5-4
J gene: TRBJ1-2
D gene: -

CDR3 protein: CASSPPTGTAGANVLTF
V gene: TRBV19
J gene: TRBJ2-6
D gene: TRBD1

CDR3 protein: CASSVEQGFIDEQYF
V gene: TRBV9
J gene: TRBJ2-7
D gene: -

CDR3 protein: CASSGGRGDYNEQFF
V gene: TRBV9
J gene: TRBJ2-1
D gene: TRBD2

CDR3 protein: CASSFERSYNEQFF
V gene: TRBV5-1
J gene: TRBJ2-1
D gene: -

CDR3 protein: CASSQTAGTSGSRGTDTQYF
V gene: TRBV4-3
J gene: TRBJ2-3
D gene: TRBD2

CDR3 protein: CASSEQGFDNEQFF
V gene: TRBV11-2
J gene: TRBJ2-1
D gene: -

CDR3 protein: CASSVESGVNTGELFF
V gene: TRBV9
J gene: TRBJ2-2
D gene: TRBD2

CDR3 protein: CASHGTYEQYF
V gene: TRBV28
J gene: TRBJ2-7
D gene: -

CDR3 protein: CASNAGGGTDTQYF
V gene: TRBV9
J gene: TRBJ2-3
D gene: TRBD2

CDR3 protein: CASSWDRATNEKLFF
V gene: TRBV7-9
J gene: TRBJ1-4
D gene: TRBD1

CDR3 protein: CASSPPGTPNTGELFF
V gene: TRBV18
J gene: TRBJ2-2
D gene: -

CDR3 protein: CSVVVLEAFF
V gene: TRBV29-1
J gene: TRBJ1-1
D gene: -

CDR3 protein: CASRGQGGLGGPYEQYF
V gene: TRBV6-7
J gene: -
D gene: -

CDR3 protein: CSVERGAELFF
V gene: TRBV29-1
J gene: TRBJ1-4
D gene: -

CDR3 protein: CASSTPREGSNEKLFF
V gene: TRBV19
J gene: TRBJ1-4
D gene: -

CDR3 protein: CAWSGTSGSSGELFF
V gene: TRBV30
J gene: TRBJ2-2
D gene: TRBD2

CDR3 protein: CASSQRGTVGYGYTF
V gene: TRBV7-9
J gene: TRBJ1-2
D gene: TRBD1

CDR3 protein: CASSLNGNTIYF
V gene: TRBV5-6
J gene: TRBJ1-3
D gene: -

CDR3 protein: CASSTSGGMSSYNEQFF
V gene: TRBV2
J gene: TRBJ2-1
D gene: TRBD2

CDR3 protein: CASRVGQGSYNEQFF
V gene: TRBV5-1
J gene: TRBJ2-1
D gene: TRBD1

CDR3 protein: CATSRGTLDNSPLHF
V gene: TRBV15
J gene: TRBJ1-6
D gene: -

CDR3 protein: CASSASLAGAYEQYF
V gene: TRBV28
J gene: TRBJ2-7
D gene: TRBD2

CDR3 protein: CASSLLQGSGYTF
V gene: TRBV5-8
J gene: TRBJ1-2
D gene: -

CDR3 protein: CATRLALGREKLFF
V gene: TRBV6-1
J gene: TRBJ1-4
D gene: -

CDR3 protein: CSVGQGREKLFF
V gene: TRBV29-1
J gene: TRBJ1-4
D gene: TRBD1

CDR3 protein: CAWSPDRGNEQFF
V gene: TRBV30
J gene: TRBJ2-1
D gene: TRBD1

CDR3 protein: CASNFGGGSTDTQYF
V gene: TRBV5-1
J gene: TRBJ2-3
D gene: TRBD2

CDR3 protein: CASSSTDNTEAFF
V gene: TRBV6-5
J gene: TRBJ1-1
D gene: -

CDR3 protein: CASSSGQGPYGYTF
V gene: TRBV7-8
J gene: TRBJ1-2
D gene: TRBD1

CDR3 protein: CASSVGRVGSGANVLTF
V gene: TRBV9
J gene: TRBJ2-6
D gene: -

CDR3 protein: CASSQVPGGLNMNTEAFF
V gene: TRBV4-2
J gene: TRBJ1-1
D gene: TRBD1

CDR3 protein: CASSERDEQYF
V gene: TRBV28
J gene: TRBJ2-7
D gene: -

CDR3 protein: CASSPTLLTSGRTDTQYF
V gene: TRBV28
J gene: TRBJ2-3
D gene: TRBD2

CDR3 protein: CASSSLRGVNEKLFF
V gene: TRBV6-6
J gene: TRBJ1-4
D gene: -

CDR3 protein: CASRGTGSSYNSPLHF
V gene: TRBV6-6
J gene: TRBJ1-6
D gene: -

CDR3 protein: CASSMLRDIYGYTF
V gene: TRBV19
J gene: TRBJ1-2
D gene: -

CDR3 protein: CASSLVGKGTGELFF
V gene: TRBV5-6
J gene: TRBJ2-2
D gene: -

CDR3 protein: CASSPGLAGAEEQYF
V gene: TRBV4-1
J gene: TRBJ2-7
D gene: TRBD2